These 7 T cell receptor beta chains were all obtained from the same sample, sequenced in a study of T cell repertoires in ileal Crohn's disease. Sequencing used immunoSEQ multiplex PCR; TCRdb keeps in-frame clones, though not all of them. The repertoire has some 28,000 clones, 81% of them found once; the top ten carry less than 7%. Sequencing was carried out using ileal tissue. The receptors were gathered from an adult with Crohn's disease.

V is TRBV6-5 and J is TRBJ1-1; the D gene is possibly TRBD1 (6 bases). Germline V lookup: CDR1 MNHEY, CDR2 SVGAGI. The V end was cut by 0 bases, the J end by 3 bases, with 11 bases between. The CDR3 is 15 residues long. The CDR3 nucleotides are TGTGCCAGCAGTTACTCTAGGGGGAGGGACACTGAAGCTTTCTTT. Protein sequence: CASSYSRGRDTEAFF.

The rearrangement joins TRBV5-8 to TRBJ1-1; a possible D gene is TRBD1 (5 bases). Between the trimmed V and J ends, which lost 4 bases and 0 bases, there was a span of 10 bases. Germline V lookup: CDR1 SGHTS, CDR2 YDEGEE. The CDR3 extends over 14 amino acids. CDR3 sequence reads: CASSPRGMNTEAFF. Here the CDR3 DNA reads TGTGCCAGCAGCCCGCGGGGGATGAACACTGAAGCTTTCTTT.

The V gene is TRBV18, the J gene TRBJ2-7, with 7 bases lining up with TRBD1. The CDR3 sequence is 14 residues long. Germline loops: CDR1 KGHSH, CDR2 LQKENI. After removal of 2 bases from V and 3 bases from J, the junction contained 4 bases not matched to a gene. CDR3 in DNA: TGTGCCAGCTCACCAGAATCAGGGGGCTACGAGCAGTACTTC. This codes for CASSPESGGYEQYF.

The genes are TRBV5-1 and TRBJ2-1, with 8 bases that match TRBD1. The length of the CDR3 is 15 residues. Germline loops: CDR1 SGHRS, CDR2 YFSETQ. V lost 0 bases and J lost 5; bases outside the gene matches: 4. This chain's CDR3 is CASSLDGQGNNEQFF. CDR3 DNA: TGCGCCAGCAGCTTGGACGGACAGGGCAACAATGAGCAGTTCTTC.

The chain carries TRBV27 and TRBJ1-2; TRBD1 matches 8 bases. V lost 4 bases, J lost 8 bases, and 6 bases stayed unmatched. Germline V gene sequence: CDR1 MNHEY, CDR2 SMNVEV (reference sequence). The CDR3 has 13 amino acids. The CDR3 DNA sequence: TGTGCCAGCAGTTCTGACAGGGGAGGGGGCTACACCTTC. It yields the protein CASSSDRGGGYTF.

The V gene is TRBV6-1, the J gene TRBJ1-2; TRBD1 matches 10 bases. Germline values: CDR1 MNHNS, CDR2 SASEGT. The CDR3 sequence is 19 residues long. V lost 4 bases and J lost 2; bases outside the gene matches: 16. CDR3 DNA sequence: TGTGCCAGCAGTGTATTACCCGGGGGGACAGGGGAATGGAACTATGGCTACACCTTC. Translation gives CASSVLPGGTGEWNYGYTF.

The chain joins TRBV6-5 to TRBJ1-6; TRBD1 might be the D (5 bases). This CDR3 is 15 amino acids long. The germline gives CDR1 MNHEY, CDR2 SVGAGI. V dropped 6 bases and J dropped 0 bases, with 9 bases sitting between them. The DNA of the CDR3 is TGTGCCAGCAGGGATGACAGCTCCTATAATTCACCCCTCCACTTT. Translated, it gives CASRDDSSYNSPLHF.